This T cell receptor (beta chain) was identified in a study of CD8+ T cells in alopecia areata. CDR1 is GTSNPN and CDR2 is SVGIG in the germline V gene (reference sequence). The length of the CDR3 is 12 residues. V shed 2 bases and J 5 bases; nucleotides not matched to a gene: 2. Study results and limitations: A large proportion of expanded lesional clones were detected persisting in scalp and blood during tofacitinib. The study also sequences resident alphabeta T cells of normal skin in scalp samples. Both scalp clonality and the expanded CD8+ clones among the top 100 showed a significant decrease with tofacitinib.

Worth noting for this clone: Its antigen is as yet unknown.

Treatment here: oral pan-JAK inhibitor, 5-10 mg twice daily. Collected material from alopecia areata patients comprised lesional scalp punch biopsies and peripheral blood. Following RNA extraction, reverse transcription yielded cDNA that acted as the sequencing template. The assay was immunoSEQ multiplex PCR, and TCRdb's table has in-frame clones only and misses some. The sample carries more than 150,000 clones, 58% recorded once. The specimen was CD8+ T cells sorted from blood, collected at week 24, from a patient treated with tofacitinib. This chain connects TRBV30 to TRBJ2-7; 8 bases agree with TRBD1. The receptor comes from a human donor with alopecia areata. CDR3 coding DNA: TGTGCCTGGAGTCCAGGGGGCCACGAGCAGTACTTC. This codes for CAWSPGGHEQYF.